This T cell receptor beta chain originates from a study of T cell responses to AZD1222 COVID-19 vaccine. Regarding the study as a whole: Two AZD1222 administrations were followed by greater Spike-specific TCR breadth and depth.

The repertoire was sequenced with immunoSEQ multiplex PCR; TCRdb's copy has only in-frame clones and lacks some. The sample includes around 100,000 clones, approximately 86% of them seen just once. Only a few counts were recorded for this clone. Its antigen is as yet unknown. CDR3 length equals 14 residues. V dropped 3 bases and J dropped 2; count of bases not matched to a gene: 0. Germline values: CDR1 ENHRY, CDR2 SYGVKD. The chain links TRBV10-3 to TRBJ1-5; 8 bases align to TRBD1. This specimen consisted of peripheral blood, obtained 28 days after the second dose of the MenACWY control vaccine. The sequence derives from an adult who received the MenACWY meningococcal vaccine as a control. CDR3 amino acids: CAISDRGRNQPQHF. The CDR3 DNA sequence: TGTGCCATCAGTGACAGGGGGCGCAATCAGCCCCAGCATTTT.